The 24 T cell receptor beta chains presented below share a single source sample, sequenced in a study of blood T cell repertoires in COVID-19. Sequenced by immunoSEQ multiplex PCR; TCRdb stores in-frame clones only, minus some. The repertoire holds 310,000 or so clones, with 70% to 90% as singletons. Sample: peripheral blood. Receptor source: a young man who had recovered from COVID-19.

This rearrangement joins TRBV19 to TRBJ1-1, with TRBD1 matching over 7 bases. Germline values: CDR1 LNHDA, CDR2 SQIVND (reference sequence). The CDR3 runs 15 residues. V was pared by 6 bases and J by 2 bases, with 9 bases of the junction left unmatched. This chain's CDR3 is CASRIAAGGNTEAFF. DNA of the CDR3: TGTGCCAGTAGAATTGCGGCAGGGGGAAACACTGAAGCTTTCTTT.

V is TRBV5-5 and J is TRBJ1-2, with a tentative D call TRBD1 (5 bases). Germline assignment: CDR1 SGHKS and CDR2 YYEKEE (reference sequence). Between the trimmed V and J ends, which lost 0 bases and 4 bases, there was a span of 13 bases. CDR3 size: 15 residues. The CDR3 DNA is TGTGCCAGCAGCTTGGAGGCGGGACGCTCCTATGGCTACACCTTC. Translation gives CASSLEAGRSYGYTF. Based on the CDR3 plus reference TRBV5-5 and TRBJ1-2, the full variable domain is DAGVTQSPTHLIKTRGQQVTLRCSPISGHKSVSWYQQVLGQGPQFIFQYYEKEERGRGNFPDRFSARQFPNYSSELNVNALLLGDSALYLCASSLEAGRSYGYTFGSGTRLTVV.

A single count supports this clone. The gene calls are TRBV25-1 and TRBJ2-7, with TRBD2 matching 13 bases. Germline loops: CDR1 MGHDK, CDR2 SYGVNS. The CDR3 runs to 13 residues. V lost 8 bases to trimming and J lost 6 bases; unmatched junction nucleotides: 4. In nucleotides, the CDR3 is TGTGCCAGCCAGGGACTAGCGGGACTCGAGCAGTACTTC. Its protein is CASQGLAGLEQYF.

The chain couples TRBV5-4 to TRBJ1-1; 9 bases are shared with TRBD1. CDR1 and CDR2 from the germline V gene are SGHNT and YYREEE (reference sequence). V trimming: 0 bases; J trimming: 0 bases; junction bases outside the gene matches: 3. The CDR3 totals 16 residues. The CDR3 is CASSLAGTGLNTEAFF. CDR3 bases: TGTGCCAGCAGCTTGGCCGGGACAGGGCTGAACACTGAAGCTTTCTTT.

The chain has TRBV5-1 and TRBJ1-4; 12 nucleotides match TRBD1. With V trimmed by 3 bases and J by 2 bases, 2 bases remained unmatched. Germline values: CDR1 SGHRS, CDR2 YFSETQ. The CDR3 is 16 residues long. CDR3 loop: CASSSGTGGTNEKLFF. In DNA form, the CDR3 reads TGCGCCAGCAGCTCGGGGACAGGGGGCACTAATGAAAAACTGTTTTTT.

The chain recombines TRBV11-1 with TRBJ2-1, with 7 bases identical to TRBD1. The CDR3 has 13 amino acids. Unmatched junction bases numbered 2, after V lost 5 bases and J lost 4 bases. Per germline, CDR1 SGHAT and CDR2 FQDESV (reference sequence). The CDR3 bases are TGTGCCAGCAGCCTGACAGGGTACAATGAGCAGTTCTTC. Translating it yields CASSLTGYNEQFF.

This clone was detected once. J is TRBJ1-5 and V is TRBV21-1. TRBV21-1 is noted as a pseudogene. The CDR3 contains 16 residues. This chain's CDR3 is CASSKAPGESNQPQHF. The CDR3 nucleotides read TGTGCCAGCAGCAAAGCGCCCGGGGAGAGCAATCAGCCCCAGCATTTT.

The CDR3 DNA follows: TGTGCCAGCTCGCTCTCCGGACAGGGGCCGGGAGGAGGCTACACCTTC. Protein: CASSLSGQGPGGGYTF. The genes are TRBV18 and TRBJ1-2; 9 nucleotides align to TRBD1. Germline assignment: CDR1 KGHSH and CDR2 LQKENI. CDR3 length equals 16 residues. V was pared by 6 bases and J by 8 bases, with 16 bases of the junction left unmatched.

V and J are TRBV4-1 and TRBJ2-1; the D gene is possibly TRBD2 (5 bases). Germline V CDR1 and CDR2: MGHRA, YSYEKL. V lost 1 base, J lost 9 bases, and 22 bases lay in between. The CDR3 sequence is 17 residues long. CDR3 amino acids: CASSQGPRLAGDPEQFF. In nucleotides, the CDR3 is TGCGCCAGCAGCCAAGGTCCCCGTCTAGCAGGTGACCCTGAGCAGTTCTTC.

The V gene is TRBV6-5, the J gene TRBJ2-7; a weak D match, TRBD2 (6 bases). This CDR3 is built from 16 residues. Trimming left V 4 bases short and J 2 bases short, with 18 bases between. Germline CDR1 and CDR2: MNHEY and SVGAGI. The CDR3 sequence is CASSSPGRDLAYEQYF. CDR3 nucleotides: TGTGCCAGCAGTTCCCCTGGACGGGACTTAGCCTACGAGCAGTACTTC.

The chain joins TRBV12-3 or TRBV12-4 to TRBJ2-2; D remains ambiguous. V gave up 2 bases and J gave up 6 bases, with 7 bases separating them. The CDR3 loop spans 13 amino acids. CDR3 residues: CASSLSAPGELFF. The DNA for the CDR3 is TGTGCCAGCAGTTTATCCGCGCCCGGGGAGCTGTTTTTT.

The CDR3 loop reads CASRTGQGSYEQYF. The CDR3 bases are TGTGCCAGCAGGACGGGACAGGGGTCCTACGAGCAGTACTTC. The V call is TRBV6-6, the J call TRBJ2-7; TRBD1 matches at 10 bases. With V trimmed by 6 bases and J by 1 base, 3 bases remained unmatched. This CDR3 spans 14 amino acids. Germline CDR1 and CDR2: MNHNY and SVGAGI (reference sequence).

This clone was recorded once. This CDR3 is CASTFSGEHEQFF. CDR3 in DNA: TGTGCCAGCACCTTCTCAGGGGAACATGAGCAGTTCTTC. The V call is TRBV7-3, the J call TRBJ2-1; TRBD1 is a possible D gene (6 bases). Germline values: CDR1 SGHTA, CDR2 FQGTGA. The CDR3 has 13 residues. Trimming removed 7 bases at V and 8 bases at J, with 15 bases between.

The rearrangement joins TRBV27 to TRBJ1-1, with TRBD1 as a possible D gene (6 bases). V was pared by 1 base and J by 5 bases, with 14 bases between. CDR3 length: 15 amino acids. Germline V gene lookup returns CDR1 MNHEY and CDR2 SMNVEV (reference sequence). DNA of the CDR3: TGTGCCAGCAGTTTATGGTACGAGGGGGGGACTGAAGCTTTCTTT. This translates into CASSLWYEGGTEAFF.

The chain couples TRBV2 to TRBJ2-1; 13 bases are a match to TRBD2. Trimming cost V 3 bases and J 9 bases; bases outside gene matches: 5. The V gene's germline CDR1 is SNHLY and CDR2 FYNNEI. The CDR3 sequence is 15 residues long. The DNA of the CDR3 is TGTGCCAGCAGTGAGACTAGCGGGGGGTCGGGTGAGCAGTTCTTC. It yields the protein CASSETSGGSGEQFF.

This rearrangement joins TRBV7-2 to TRBJ2-5; a weak D match, TRBD2 (7 bases). With 8 bases removed from V and 5 bases from J, the gap between germline ends came to 18 bases. Germline V gives CDR1 SGHTA, CDR2 FQGNSA. The CDR3 extends over 14 amino acids. CDR3 nucleotide sequence: TGTGCCAGCTCCCTGGGGGGGGCGGGGGAGACCCAGTACTTC. It translates to CASSLGGAGETQYF.

The rearrangement joins TRBV13 to TRBJ2-4; 10 bases map to TRBD2. Germline V gene sequence: CDR1 PRHDT, CDR2 FYEKMQ (reference sequence). The CDR3 spans 16 residues. Trimming cost V 5 bases and J 8 bases; bases outside gene matches: 12. This chain's CDR3 is CASSLALSGGADIQYF. In DNA, the CDR3 is TGTGCCAGCAGCCTCGCTCTAAGCGGGGGGGCCGACATTCAGTACTTC.

A single count supports this clone. The chain recombines TRBV18 with TRBJ1-3; 7 nucleotides agree with TRBD1. CDR3 size: 15 residues. After removal of 3 bases from V and 0 bases from J, the junction contained 2 bases not matched to a gene. Germline CDR1 reads KGHSH; CDR2 reads LQKENI. As DNA, the CDR3 is TGTGCCAGCTCACCTGGGACAGCCTCTGGAAACACCATATATTTT. The encoded protein is CASSPGTASGNTIYF.

J is TRBJ1-1 and V is TRBV15, with D tentatively TRBD1 (6 bases). V lost 0 bases and J 1 base, leaving 9 bases between the germline ends. CDR1 and CDR2 from the germline V gene are LNHNV and YYDKDF (reference sequence). This CDR3 has 15 residues. The CDR3 region is CATSRDLGGNTEAFF. The CDR3 DNA reads TGTGCCACCAGCAGAGATCTAGGGGGGAACACTGAAGCTTTCTTT.

The chain employs TRBV7-2 and TRBJ2-1; D possibly corresponds to TRBD1 (7 bases). Trimming shortened V by 11 bases and J by 0 bases, and 17 bases separated the two germline ends. The CDR3 covers 15 residues. Germline V lookup: CDR1 SGHTA, CDR2 FQGNSA. Here the CDR3 reads CAGGGRANSYNEQFF. The CDR3 DNA reads as TGTGCCGGAGGGGGCAGGGCCAACTCCTACAATGAGCAGTTCTTC.

The gene calls are TRBV7-5 and TRBJ1-1. TRBV7-5 is termed a pseudogene. This CDR3 has 13 residues. CDR3 DNA: TGTGCCAGAAGCTTAAGTTTCTCGGGTGAAGCTTTCTTT. It is translated as CARSLSFSGEAFF.

The chain uses TRBV29-1 and TRBJ2-3; D might be TRBD2 (6 bases). CDR1 is SQVTM, CDR2 ANQGSEA, per germline. Trimming stripped 1 base from V and 8 bases from J, with 10 bases between. This CDR3 spans 12 amino acids. The CDR3 here is CSVEVKLATQYF. Here the CDR3 DNA reads TGCAGCGTTGAAGTTAAACTAGCTACGCAGTATTTT.

This chain links TRBV19 with TRBJ1-3; D may be TRBD1 (5 bases). Trimming took off 5 bases at V and 0 bases at J, with 14 bases between the two ends. Germline CDR1 reads LNHDA; CDR2 reads SQIVND (reference sequence). This CDR3 is 16 amino acids long. CDR3: CASSSTGMSSGNTIYF. The CDR3 coding sequence is TGTGCCAGTAGTTCTACAGGAATGAGCTCTGGAAACACCATATATTTT.

This chain joins TRBV6-6 and TRBJ2-7; D is perhaps TRBD1 (6 bases). Germline lookup yields CDR1 MNHNY and CDR2 SVGAGI (reference sequence). V lost 4 bases and J lost 7, with 20 bases in between. CDR3 length: 15 residues. CDR3 DNA: TGTGCCAGCAGTTTTGGGACATTATCCCCTAGAGAGCAGTACTTC. This codes for CASSFGTLSPREQYF.